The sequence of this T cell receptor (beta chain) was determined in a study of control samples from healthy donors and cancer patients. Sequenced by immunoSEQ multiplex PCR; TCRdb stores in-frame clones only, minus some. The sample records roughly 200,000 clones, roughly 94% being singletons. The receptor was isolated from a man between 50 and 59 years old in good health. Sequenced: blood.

Here the CDR3 DNA reads TGTGCCAGCTCACCAAGGGGGGGGTCGAACACTGAAGCTTTCTTT. Its translation is CASSPRGGSNTEAFF. The chain carries TRBV18 and TRBJ1-1; a weak D match, TRBD1 (6 bases). Deletions cut 2 bases from V and 1 base from J, with 11 bases between. CDR1 is KGHSH and CDR2 is LQKENI in the germline V gene. This CDR3 region has 15 residues.